The clone carrying this TCR beta chain came up a few times. Antigen specificity is unknown. These data belong to a study of STAT5B mutations in CD4+ large granular lymphocyte leukemia. Study conclusions and caveats: 8/27 top patient clones versus 2/35 control clones were TRBV06-family.

Measured with immunoSEQ multiplex PCR; TCRdb has only the in-frame clones, and not every one. The sample shows approximately 32,000 clones, around 72% of them seen only once. The CDR3 sequence is 15 residues long. CDR1 is SGDLS, CDR2 YYNGEE, per germline. With 0 bases clipped from V and 3 bases from J, the junction kept 3 bases outside the gene matches. V gene TRBV9 combines with J gene TRBJ1-2, with 9 bases fitting TRBD1. This receptor was identified in a human donor in good health. Sequencing was carried out using CD4+ T cells from blood buffy coats. This chain's CDR3 is CASSVEGQGHYGYTF. The CDR3 DNA reads TGTGCCAGCAGCGTAGAAGGACAGGGGCACTATGGCTACACCTTC.